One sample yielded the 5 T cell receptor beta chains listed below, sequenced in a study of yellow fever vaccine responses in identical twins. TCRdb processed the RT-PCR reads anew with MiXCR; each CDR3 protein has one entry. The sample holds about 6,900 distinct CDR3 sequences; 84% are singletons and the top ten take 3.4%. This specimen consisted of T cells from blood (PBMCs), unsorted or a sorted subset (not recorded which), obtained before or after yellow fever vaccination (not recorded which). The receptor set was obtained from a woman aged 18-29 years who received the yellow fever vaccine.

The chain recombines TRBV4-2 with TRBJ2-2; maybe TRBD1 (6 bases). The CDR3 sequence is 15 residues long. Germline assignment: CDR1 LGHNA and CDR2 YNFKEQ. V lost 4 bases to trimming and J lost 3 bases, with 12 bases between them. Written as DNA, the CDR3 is TGTGCCAGCAGCCCTGAACAGGGTTACACCGGGGAGCTGTTTTTT. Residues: CASSPEQGYTGELFF.

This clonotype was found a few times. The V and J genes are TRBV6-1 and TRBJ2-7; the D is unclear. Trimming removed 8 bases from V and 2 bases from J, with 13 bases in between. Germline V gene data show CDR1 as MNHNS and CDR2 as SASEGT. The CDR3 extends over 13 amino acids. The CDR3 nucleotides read TGTGCCAGCTCTAACGGGCCCGCCTACGAGCAGTACTTC. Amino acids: CASSNGPAYEQYF.

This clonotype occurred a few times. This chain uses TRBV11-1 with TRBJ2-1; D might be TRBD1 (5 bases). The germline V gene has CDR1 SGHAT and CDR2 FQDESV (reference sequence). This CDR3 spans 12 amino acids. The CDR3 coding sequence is TGTGAGCAGGGCATCTCCTACAATGAGCAGTTCTTC. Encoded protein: CEQGISYNEQFF.

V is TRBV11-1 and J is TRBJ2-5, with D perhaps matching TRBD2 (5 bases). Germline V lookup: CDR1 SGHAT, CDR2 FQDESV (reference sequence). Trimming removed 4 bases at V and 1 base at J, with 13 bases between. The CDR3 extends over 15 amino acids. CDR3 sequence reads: CASSSPSSGQETQYF. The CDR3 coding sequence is TGTGCCAGCAGCTCCCCCTCGAGCGGCCAAGAGACCCAGTACTTC. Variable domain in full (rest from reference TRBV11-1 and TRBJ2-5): EAEVAQSPRYKITEKSQAVAFWCDPISGHATLYWYRQILGQGPELLVQFQDESVVDDSQLPKDRFSAERLKGVDSTLKIQPAELGDSAMYLCASSSPSSGQETQYFGPGTRLLVL.

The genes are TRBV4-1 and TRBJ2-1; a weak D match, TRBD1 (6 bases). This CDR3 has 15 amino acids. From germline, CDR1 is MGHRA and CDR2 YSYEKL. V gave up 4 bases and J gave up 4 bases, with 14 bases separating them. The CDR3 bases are TGCGCCAGCAGCCCGACAGGATTAGAGTACAATGAGCAGTTCTTC. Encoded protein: CASSPTGLEYNEQFF.